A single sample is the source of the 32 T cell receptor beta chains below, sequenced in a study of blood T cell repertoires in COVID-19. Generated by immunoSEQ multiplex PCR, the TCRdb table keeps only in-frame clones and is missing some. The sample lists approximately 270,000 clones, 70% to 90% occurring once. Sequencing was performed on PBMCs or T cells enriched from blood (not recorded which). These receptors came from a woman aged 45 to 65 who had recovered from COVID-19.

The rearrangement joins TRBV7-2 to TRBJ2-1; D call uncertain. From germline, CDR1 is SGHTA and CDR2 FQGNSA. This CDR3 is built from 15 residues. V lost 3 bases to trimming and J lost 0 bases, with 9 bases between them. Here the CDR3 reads CASSFERSSYNEQFF. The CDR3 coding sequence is TGTGCCAGCAGCTTTGAGAGGAGCTCCTACAATGAGCAGTTCTTC. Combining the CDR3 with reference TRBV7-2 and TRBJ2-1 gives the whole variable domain GAGVSQSPSNKVTEKGKDVELRCDPISGHTALYWYRQSLGQGLEFLIYFQGNSAPDKSGLPSDRFSAERTGGSVSTLTIQRTQQEDSAVYLCASSFERSSYNEQFFGPGTRLTVL.

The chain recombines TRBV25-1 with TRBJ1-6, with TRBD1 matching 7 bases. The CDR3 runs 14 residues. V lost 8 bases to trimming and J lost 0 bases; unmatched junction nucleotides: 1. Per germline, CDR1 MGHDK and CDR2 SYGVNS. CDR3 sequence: CASGDSSYNSPLHF. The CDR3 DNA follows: TGTGCCAGCGGGGACAGCTCCTATAATTCACCCCTCCACTTT.

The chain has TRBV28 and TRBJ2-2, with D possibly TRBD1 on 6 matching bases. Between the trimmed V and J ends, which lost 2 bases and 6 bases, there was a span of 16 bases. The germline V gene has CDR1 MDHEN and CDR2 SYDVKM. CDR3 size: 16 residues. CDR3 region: CASSLVDSLGSGELFF. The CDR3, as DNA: TGTGCCAGCAGTTTAGTGGACAGTCTGGGGTCCGGGGAGCTGTTTTTT.

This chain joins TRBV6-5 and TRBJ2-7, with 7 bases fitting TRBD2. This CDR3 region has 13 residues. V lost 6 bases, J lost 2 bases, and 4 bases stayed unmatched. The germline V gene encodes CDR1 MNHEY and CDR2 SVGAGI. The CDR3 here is CASRRAGAYEQYF. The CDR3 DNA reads TGTGCCAGCAGGAGGGCGGGGGCCTACGAGCAGTACTTC.

Here the CDR3 reads CASSPGQDNYNEQFF. In DNA, the CDR3 is TGTGCCAGCTCACCCGGACAGGACAATTACAATGAGCAGTTCTTC. V gene TRBV18 combines with J gene TRBJ2-1, with 7 bases fitting TRBD1. Germline trimming cut 3 bases from V and 4 bases from J; bases unmatched to any gene: 6. The CDR3 totals 15 residues. Germline lookup yields CDR1 KGHSH and CDR2 LQKENI.

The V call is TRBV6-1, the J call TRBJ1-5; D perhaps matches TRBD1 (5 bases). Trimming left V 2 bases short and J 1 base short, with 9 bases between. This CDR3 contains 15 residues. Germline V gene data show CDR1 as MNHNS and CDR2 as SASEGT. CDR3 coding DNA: TGTGCCAGCAGTGAAAGGGGCCGAAGCAATCAGCCCCAGCATTTT. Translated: CASSERGRSNQPQHF.

The CDR3 DNA reads TGTGCCAGTAGTGAGAACGGGTACTACAATGAGCAGTTCTTC. Translating gives CASSENGYYNEQFF. The chain recombines TRBV19 with TRBJ2-1; D is uncertain. This CDR3 contains 14 residues. Germline values: CDR1 LNHDA, CDR2 SQIVND (reference sequence). The ends were cut back, 5 bases at V and 3 bases at J, with 11 bases in the middle.

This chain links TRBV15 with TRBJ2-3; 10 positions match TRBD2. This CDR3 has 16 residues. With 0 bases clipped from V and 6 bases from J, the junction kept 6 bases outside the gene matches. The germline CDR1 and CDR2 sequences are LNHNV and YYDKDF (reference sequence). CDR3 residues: CATSRDLAGAEDTQYF. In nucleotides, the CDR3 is TGTGCCACCAGCAGAGATCTAGCGGGAGCGGAGGATACGCAGTATTTT.

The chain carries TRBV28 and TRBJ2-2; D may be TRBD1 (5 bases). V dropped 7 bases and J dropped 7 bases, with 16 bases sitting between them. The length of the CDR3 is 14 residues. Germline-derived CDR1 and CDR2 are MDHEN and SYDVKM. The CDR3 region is CASKGHPVSGELFF. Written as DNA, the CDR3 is TGTGCCAGCAAAGGACACCCAGTTAGCGGGGAGCTGTTTTTT. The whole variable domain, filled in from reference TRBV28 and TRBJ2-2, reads DVKVTQSSRYLVKRTGEKVFLECVQDMDHENMFWYRQDPGLGLRLIYFSYDVKMKEKGDIPEGYSVSREKKERFSLILESASTNQTSMYLCASKGHPVSGELFFGEGSRLTVL.

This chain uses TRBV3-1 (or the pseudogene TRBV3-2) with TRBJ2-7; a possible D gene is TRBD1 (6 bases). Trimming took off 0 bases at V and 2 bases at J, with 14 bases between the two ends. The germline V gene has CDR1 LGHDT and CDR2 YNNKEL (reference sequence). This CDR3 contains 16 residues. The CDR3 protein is CASSQDEGRGTYEQYF. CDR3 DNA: TGTGCCAGCAGCCAAGATGAGGGCAGGGGCACCTACGAGCAGTACTTC.

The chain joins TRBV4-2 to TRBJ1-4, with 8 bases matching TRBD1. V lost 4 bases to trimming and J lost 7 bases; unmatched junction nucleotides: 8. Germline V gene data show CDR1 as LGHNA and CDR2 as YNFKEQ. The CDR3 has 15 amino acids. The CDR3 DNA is TGTGCCAGCAGCCTCGGACAGGGTCGGGGTGAAAAACTGTTTTTT. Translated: CASSLGQGRGEKLFF.

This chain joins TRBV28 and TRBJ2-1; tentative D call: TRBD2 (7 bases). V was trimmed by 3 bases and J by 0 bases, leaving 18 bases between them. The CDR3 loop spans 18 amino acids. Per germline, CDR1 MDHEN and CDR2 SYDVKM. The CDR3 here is CASSFGGGGTSSYNEQFF. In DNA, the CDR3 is TGTGCCAGCAGTTTTGGGGGGGGCGGTACAAGCTCCTACAATGAGCAGTTCTTC.

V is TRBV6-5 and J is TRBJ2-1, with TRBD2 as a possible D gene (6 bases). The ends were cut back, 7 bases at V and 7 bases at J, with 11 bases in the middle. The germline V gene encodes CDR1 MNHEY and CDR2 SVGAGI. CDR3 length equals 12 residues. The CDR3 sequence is CASTGVWNEQFF. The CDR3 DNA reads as TGTGCCAGCACGGGGGTTTGGAATGAGCAGTTCTTC.

In DNA form, the CDR3 reads TGTGCCAGTTTTGAGCGGGAGCACCCGGGGGAGCTGTTTTTT. Encoded protein: CASFEREHPGELFF. The chain couples TRBV19 to TRBJ2-2; 8 positions agree with TRBD2. The CDR3 covers 14 residues. Germline lookup yields CDR1 LNHDA and CDR2 SQIVND (reference sequence). Trimming cost V 8 bases and J 8 bases; bases outside gene matches: 10.

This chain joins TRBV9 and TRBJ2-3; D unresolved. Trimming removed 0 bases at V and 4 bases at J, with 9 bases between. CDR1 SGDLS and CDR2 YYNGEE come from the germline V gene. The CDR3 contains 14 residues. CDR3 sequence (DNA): TGTGCCAGCAGCGTAGAAGTTGAGGCAGATACGCAGTATTTT. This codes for CASSVEVEADTQYF.

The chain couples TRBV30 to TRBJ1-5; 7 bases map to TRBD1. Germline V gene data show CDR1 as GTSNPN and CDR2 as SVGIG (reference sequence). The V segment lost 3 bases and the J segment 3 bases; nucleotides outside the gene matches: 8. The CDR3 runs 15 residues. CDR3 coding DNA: TGTGCCTGGAGCCCGGCCGGGACAGACAATCAGCCCCAGCATTTT. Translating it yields CAWSPAGTDNQPQHF.

As DNA, the CDR3 is TGTGCCAGCAGCACCAAGGTCGGGGGAACGCATGGCTACACCTTC. Its protein product is CASSTKVGGTHGYTF. This chain connects TRBV3-1 (or the pseudogene TRBV3-2) to TRBJ1-2, with a tentative D call TRBD1 (5 bases). The CDR3 has 15 amino acids. Germline V gene sequence: CDR1 LGHDT, CDR2 YNNKEL (reference sequence). V was pared by 5 bases and J by 6 bases, with 19 bases between.

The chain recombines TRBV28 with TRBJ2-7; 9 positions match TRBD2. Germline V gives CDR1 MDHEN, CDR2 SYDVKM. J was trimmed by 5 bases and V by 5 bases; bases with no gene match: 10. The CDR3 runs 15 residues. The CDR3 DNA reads TGTGCCAGCAGTGCCGGGACTAGCTCTTTCCACGAGCAGTACTTC. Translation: CASSAGTSSFHEQYF.

The CDR3 sequence: CASSEVGATNYGYTF. Here the CDR3 DNA reads TGTGCCAGCAGTGAAGTGGGGGCGACTAACTATGGCTACACCTTC. This chain joins TRBV6-1 and TRBJ1-2; TRBD1 is a possible D gene (6 bases). The CDR3 has 15 amino acids. Trimming shortened V by 1 base and J by 0 bases, and 9 bases separated the two germline ends. CDR1 is MNHNS, CDR2 SASEGT, per germline.

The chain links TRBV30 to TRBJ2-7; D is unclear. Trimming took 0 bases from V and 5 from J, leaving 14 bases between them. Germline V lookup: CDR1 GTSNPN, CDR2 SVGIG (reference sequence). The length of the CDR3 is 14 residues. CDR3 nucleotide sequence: TGTGCCTGGAGTGTAGGCGGCTCTTCTGACGAGCAGTACTTC. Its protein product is CAWSVGGSSDEQYF.

CDR3 amino acids: CASSPGQENTEAFF. As DNA, the CDR3 is TGTGCCAGCAGCCCGGGACAGGAGAACACTGAAGCTTTCTTT. The chain is built from TRBV6-5 and TRBJ1-1, with 8 bases aligning to TRBD1. Germline V lookup: CDR1 MNHEY, CDR2 SVGAGI. The CDR3 totals 14 residues. The J segment lost 1 base and the V segment lost 6 bases, leaving 4 bases of the junction unmatched.

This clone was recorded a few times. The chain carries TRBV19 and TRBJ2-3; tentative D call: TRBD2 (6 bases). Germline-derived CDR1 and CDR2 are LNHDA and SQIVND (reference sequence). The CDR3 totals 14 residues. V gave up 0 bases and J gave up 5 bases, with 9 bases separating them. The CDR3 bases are TGTGCCAGTAGTATAGACAGCGGGCTAGATACGCAGTATTTT. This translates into CASSIDSGLDTQYF. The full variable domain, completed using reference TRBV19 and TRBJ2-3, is DGGITQSPKYLFRKEGQNVTLSCEQNLNHDAMYWYRQDPGQGLRLIYYSQIVNDFQKGDIAEGYSVSREKKESFPLTVTSAQKNPTAFYLCASSIDSGLDTQYFGPGTRLTVL.

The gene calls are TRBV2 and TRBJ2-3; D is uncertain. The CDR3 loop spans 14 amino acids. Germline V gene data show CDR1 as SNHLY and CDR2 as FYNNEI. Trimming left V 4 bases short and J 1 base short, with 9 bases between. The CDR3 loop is CASSGRVRTDTQYF. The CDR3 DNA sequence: TGTGCCAGCAGTGGTCGGGTCCGCACAGATACGCAGTATTTT. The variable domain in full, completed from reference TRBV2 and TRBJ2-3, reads EPEVTQTPSHQVTQMGQEVILRCVPISNHLYFYWYRQILGQKVEFLVSFYNNEISEKSEIFDDQFSVERPDGSNFTLKIRSTKLEDSAMYFCASSGRVRTDTQYFGPGTRLTVL.

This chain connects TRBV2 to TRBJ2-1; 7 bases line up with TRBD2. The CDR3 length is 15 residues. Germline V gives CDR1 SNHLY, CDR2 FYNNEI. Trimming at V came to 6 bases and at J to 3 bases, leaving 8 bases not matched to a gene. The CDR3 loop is CASSFEGGYYNEQFF. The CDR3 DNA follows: TGTGCCAGCAGCTTTGAGGGAGGGTACTACAATGAGCAGTTCTTC.

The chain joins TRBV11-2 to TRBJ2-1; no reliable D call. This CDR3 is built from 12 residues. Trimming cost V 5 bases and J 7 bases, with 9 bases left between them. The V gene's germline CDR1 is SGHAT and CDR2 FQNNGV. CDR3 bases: TGTGCCAGCAGCACATTTGTTAATGAGCAGTTCTTC. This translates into CASSTFVNEQFF. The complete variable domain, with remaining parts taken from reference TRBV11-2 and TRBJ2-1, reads EAGVAQSPRYKIIEKRQSVAFWCNPISGHATLYWYQQILGQGPKLLIQFQNNGVVDDSQLPKDRFSAERLKGVDSTLKIQPAKLEDSAVYLCASSTFVNEQFFGPGTRLTVL.

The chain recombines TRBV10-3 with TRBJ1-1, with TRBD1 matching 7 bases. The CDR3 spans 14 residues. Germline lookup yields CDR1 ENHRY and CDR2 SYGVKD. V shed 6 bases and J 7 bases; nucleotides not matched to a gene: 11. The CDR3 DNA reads TGTGCCATCAGCCTTGGAGGGCAGGGGGGTGAAGCTTTCTTT. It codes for CAISLGGQGGEAFF.

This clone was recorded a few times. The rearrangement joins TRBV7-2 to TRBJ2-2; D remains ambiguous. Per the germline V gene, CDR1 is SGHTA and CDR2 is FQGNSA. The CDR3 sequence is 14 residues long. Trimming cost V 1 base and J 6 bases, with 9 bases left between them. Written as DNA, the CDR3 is TGTGCCAGCAGCTTAGAGAGTTCGGCCGGGGAGCTGTTTTTT. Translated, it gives CASSLESSAGELFF.

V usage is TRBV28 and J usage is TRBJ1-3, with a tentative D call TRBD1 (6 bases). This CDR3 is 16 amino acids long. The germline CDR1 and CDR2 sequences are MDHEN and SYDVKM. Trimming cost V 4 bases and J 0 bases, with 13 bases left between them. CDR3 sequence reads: CASSSTGHISGNTIYF. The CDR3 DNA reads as TGTGCCAGCAGTTCGACGGGACATATCTCTGGAAACACCATATATTTT.

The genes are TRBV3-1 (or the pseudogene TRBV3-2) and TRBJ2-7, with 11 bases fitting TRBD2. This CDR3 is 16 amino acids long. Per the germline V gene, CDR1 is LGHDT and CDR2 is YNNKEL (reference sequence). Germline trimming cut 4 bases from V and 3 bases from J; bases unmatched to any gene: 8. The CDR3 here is CASSPPLAGGLYEQYF. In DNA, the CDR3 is TGTGCCAGCAGCCCACCGCTAGCGGGAGGTCTCTACGAGCAGTACTTC.

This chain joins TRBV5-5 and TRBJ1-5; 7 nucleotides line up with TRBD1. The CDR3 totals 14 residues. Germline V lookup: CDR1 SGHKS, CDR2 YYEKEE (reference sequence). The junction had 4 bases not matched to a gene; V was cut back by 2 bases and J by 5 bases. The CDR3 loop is CASSFGTDYQPQHF. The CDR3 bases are TGTGCCAGCAGCTTCGGGACAGACTATCAGCCCCAGCATTTT.

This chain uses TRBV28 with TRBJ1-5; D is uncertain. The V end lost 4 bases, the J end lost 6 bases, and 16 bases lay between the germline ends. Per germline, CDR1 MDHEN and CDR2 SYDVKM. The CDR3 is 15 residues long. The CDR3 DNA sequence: TGTGCCAGCAGTTACCCGAGCAGCACGGGTCAGCCCCAGCATTTT. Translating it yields CASSYPSSTGQPQHF.

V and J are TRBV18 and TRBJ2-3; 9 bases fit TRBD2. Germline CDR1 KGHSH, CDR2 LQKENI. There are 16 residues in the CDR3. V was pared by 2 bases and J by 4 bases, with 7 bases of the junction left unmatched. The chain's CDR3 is CASSPLAGDRADTQYF. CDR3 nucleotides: TGTGCCAGCTCACCATTAGCGGGAGACCGGGCAGATACGCAGTATTTT.